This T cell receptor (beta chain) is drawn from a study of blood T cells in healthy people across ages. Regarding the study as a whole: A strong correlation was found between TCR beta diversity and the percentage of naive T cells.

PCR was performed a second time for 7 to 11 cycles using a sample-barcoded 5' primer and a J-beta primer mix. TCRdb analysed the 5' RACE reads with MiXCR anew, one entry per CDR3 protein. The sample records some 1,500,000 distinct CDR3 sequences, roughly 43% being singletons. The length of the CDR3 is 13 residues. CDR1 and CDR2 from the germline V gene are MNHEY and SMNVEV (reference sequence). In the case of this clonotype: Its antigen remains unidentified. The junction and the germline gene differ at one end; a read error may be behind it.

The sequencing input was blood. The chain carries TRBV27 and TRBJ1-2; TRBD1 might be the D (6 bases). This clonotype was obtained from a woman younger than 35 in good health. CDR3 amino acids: CVSSFRGGYGYTF. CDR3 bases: TGTGTCAGCAGTTTTCGAGGGGGCTATGGCTACACCTTC.